Shown below are 20 T cell receptor beta chains from a single sample sequenced in a study of T-cell reconstitution after alpha-beta-depleted transplantation in children. Library preparation (for TCRbeta) was performed with unique molecular identifiers. MiXCR was run by TCRdb on the PCR reads, yielding one entry per CDR3 protein. In the table there are hundreds of thousands of distinct CDR3 sequences, over 10% of which are singletons. Sample: PBMCs, taken before TCRalphabeta/CD19-depleted stem cell transplant. The receptors were gathered from a girl aged 2-10 years with congenital amegakaryocytic thrombocytopenia, due to receive a stem cell transplant.

This clonotype has a handful of counts. One end of the junction fails to match germline, which may point to a read error. The chain recombines TRBV3-1 with TRBJ2-1; possible D gene TRBD2, 5 bases. Germline V gene sequence: CDR1 LGHDT, CDR2 YNNKEL (reference sequence). The CDR3 spans 15 residues. CDR3 sequence reads: CASSQDQRHYNEQLF. CDR3 in DNA: TGTGCCAGCAGCCAAGACCAGCGGCACTACAATGAGCAGCTCTTC.

The genes are TRBV7-8 and TRBJ2-1, with TRBD1 matching 10 bases. The junction had 10 bases not matched to a gene; V was cut back by 5 bases and J by 9 bases. The CDR3 has 15 amino acids. Germline V gene lookup returns CDR1 SGHVS and CDR2 FQNEAQ. CDR3 region: CASSRAGTGAGEQFF. The CDR3 nucleotides are TGTGCCAGCAGCAGAGCCGGGACAGGGGCCGGTGAGCAGTTCTTC.

This clonotype came up many times. As DNA, the CDR3 is TGCAGCGTGGGAATATACCAGGAGGGCTACACCTTC. This translates into CSVGIYQEGYTF. The chain uses TRBV29-1 and TRBJ1-2, with no clear D. V was clipped by 6 bases and J by 8 bases, with 16 bases between them. This CDR3 spans 12 amino acids. CDR1 and CDR2 (germline): SQVTM, ANQGSEA.

On this clonotype: This clone may be a read error of a much larger clone one base away. The chain is built from TRBV3-1 and TRBJ2-3; tentative D call: TRBD1 (5 bases). V was shortened by 1 base and J by 0 bases, with 8 bases between the two germline ends. The CDR3 totals 15 residues. Germline V gene lookup returns CDR1 LGHDT and CDR2 YNNKEL (reference sequence). The CDR3 here is CASSQGGHSTDTQYF. CDR3 sequence (DNA): TGTGCCAGCAGCCAAGGGGGCCATAGCACAGATACGCAGTATTTT.

The CDR3 loop is CASSTLGLAIRSSYNEQFF. DNA for the CDR3: TGTGCCAGCAGTACACTGGGACTAGCGATAAGGAGCTCCTACAATGAGCAGTTCTTC. The rearrangement joins TRBV12-3 or TRBV12-4 to TRBJ2-1; 10 bases align to TRBD2. This CDR3 has 19 amino acids. V trimming: 5 bases; J trimming: 0 bases; junction bases outside the gene matches: 13.

This clonotype was counted between two and nine times. V and J are TRBV5-1 and TRBJ2-2, with 9 nucleotides matching TRBD1. The ends lost 3 bases at V and 3 bases at J; junction bases unmatched: 3. Germline V gene data show CDR1 as SGHRS and CDR2 as YFSETQ. This CDR3 region has 15 residues. The CDR3 is CASSSGTGYTGELFF. The CDR3 DNA is TGCGCCAGCAGCTCCGGGACAGGGTACACCGGGGAGCTGTTTTTT.

This clonotype has a count of ten or more. The chain combines TRBV7-9 with TRBJ1-3; D unclear. Deletions cut 2 bases from V and 0 bases from J, with 8 bases between. From germline, CDR1 is SEHNR and CDR2 FQNEAQ (reference sequence). CDR3 length: 15 amino acids. This CDR3 reads CASSLPALSGNTIYF. The CDR3 DNA sequence: TGTGCCAGCAGCTTACCGGCACTCTCTGGAAACACCATATATTTT.

This CDR3 is CASTLDRVVDGYTF. The DNA for the CDR3 is TGTGCCAGTACCCTGGACAGGGTGGTTGATGGCTACACCTTC. The V call is TRBV19, the J call TRBJ1-2; 8 nucleotides agree with TRBD1. Germline loops: CDR1 LNHDA, CDR2 SQIVND (reference sequence). The length of the CDR3 is 14 residues. Losses at the gene ends were 7 bases for V and 6 bases for J; bases not matched to a gene: 10.

The CDR3 loop reads CASSLRGGLAGGNYQETQYF. For the CDR3, the DNA is TGTGCCAGCAGCCTCAGGGGGGGACTAGCGGGAGGAAACTACCAAGAGACCCAGTACTTC. The chain is built from TRBV11-2 and TRBJ2-5; 15 nucleotides agree with TRBD2. Trimming cost V 5 bases and J 0 bases; bases outside gene matches: 13. The germline gives CDR1 SGHAT, CDR2 FQNNGV. The CDR3 sequence is 20 residues long.

As concerns this clonotype: Since a much larger clone is just one base distant, this may be a read error. This chain joins TRBV29-1 and TRBJ2-3, with 8 bases aligning to TRBD2. Germline loops: CDR1 SQVTM, CDR2 ANQGSEA. The CDR3 length is 13 residues. The trim removed 8 bases at V and 4 bases at J, leaving 8 bases unmatched. The CDR3 DNA is TGCAGCATCGGGACTAGGGGAGCAGATACGCAGTATTTT. It translates to CSIGTRGADTQYF.

The chain combines TRBV5-1 with TRBJ2-1; 12 nucleotides match TRBD2. Germline loops: CDR1 SGHRS, CDR2 YFSETQ. This CDR3 spans 18 amino acids. The junction had 16 bases not matched to a gene; V was cut back by 4 bases and J by 8 bases. The CDR3 protein is CASSVLGKLAGGGDEQFF. CDR3 DNA: TGCGCCAGCAGCGTATTGGGAAAACTAGCGGGAGGAGGCGATGAGCAGTTCTTC.

This clonotype was seen many times. The chain recombines TRBV20-1 with TRBJ1-5; possibly TRBD1 for D (5 bases). CDR1 is DFQATT and CDR2 is SNEGSKA in the germline V gene (reference sequence). V gave up 5 bases and J gave up 4 bases, with 15 bases separating them. The CDR3 length is 14 residues. The DNA for the CDR3 is TGCAGTGCTTATTCGGGGCAGGGAAATCAGCCCCAGCATTTT. Encoded protein: CSAYSGQGNQPQHF.

This clonotype was recorded many times. The rearrangement uses TRBV29-1 and TRBJ1-2; D is unclear. The CDR3 has 13 amino acids. Trimming pared 6 bases from V and 6 bases from J, leaving 17 bases between. Per germline, CDR1 SQVTM and CDR2 ANQGSEA. The CDR3 DNA reads as TGCAGCGTCGAACAGCAATTTGGAGATGGCTACACCTTC. Translating gives CSVEQQFGDGYTF.

Remarks on this clonotype: At one of its ends the junction is not consistent with the germline gene, which may arise from a read error. The chain uses TRBV11-2 and TRBJ2-5; D might be TRBD2 (5 bases). The CDR3 is 14 amino acids. Germline CDR1 and CDR2: SGHAT and FQNNGV. The CDR3 DNA sequence: TGTGCCAGCAGCCCGCGGAGGTTGGATGAGACCCAGTCCTTC. As protein: CASSPRRLDETQSF.

The chain joins TRBV20-1 to TRBJ2-7, with 10 bases that match TRBD2. Germline-derived CDR1 and CDR2 are DFQATT and SNEGSKA (reference sequence). The CDR3 extends over 14 amino acids. The V segment lost 6 bases and the J segment 6 bases; nucleotides outside the gene matches: 11. The CDR3 reads CSASLAGDRFEQYF. DNA of the CDR3: TGCAGTGCCAGCCTAGCGGGAGACCGTTTCGAGCAGTACTTC.

This clonotype was counted many times. The chain uses TRBV12-3 or TRBV12-4 and TRBJ2-7; 13 nucleotides agree with TRBD2. CDR3 length: 17 amino acids. The V segment lost 5 bases and the J segment 6 bases; nucleotides outside the gene matches: 13. CDR3 nucleotides: TGTGCCAGCAGTATAGGGACTAGCGGGATCGATCCAGGCGAGCAGTACTTC. Protein: CASSIGTSGIDPGEQYF.

This clonotype was recorded a few times. The CDR3 is CSASPSNEKLFF. CDR3 bases: TGCAGTGCTAGCCCCTCCAATGAAAAACTGTTTTTT. The rearrangement links TRBV20-1 to TRBJ1-4; D is unresolved. Trimming stripped 3 bases from V and 5 bases from J, with 7 bases between. The CDR3 is made up of 12 amino acids. Per germline, CDR1 DFQATT and CDR2 SNEGSKA (reference sequence).

The chain links TRBV14 to TRBJ2-5; 9 bases fit TRBD2. Per the germline V gene, CDR1 is SGHDN and CDR2 is FVKESK. CDR3 length equals 20 residues. Trimming took 0 bases from V and 1 from J; bases not matched to a gene: 15. The CDR3 loop is CASSQEVLSASGIPQETQYF. The DNA for the CDR3 is TGTGCCAGCAGCCAAGAAGTCCTTAGCGCTAGCGGGATTCCCCAAGAGACCCAGTACTTC.

Points on this clonotype: A clone one base away is much larger, so this may be a read error. J is TRBJ2-3 and V is TRBV5-1; D may be TRBD1 (5 bases). This CDR3 has 14 amino acids. Per the germline V gene, CDR1 is SGHRS and CDR2 is YFSETQ. The CDR3 region has the DNA TGCGCCAGCAGCTTCGGACACACCACAGATATGCAGTATTTT. Translating it yields CASSFGHTTDMQYF. Filled out from reference TRBV5-1 and TRBJ2-3, the complete variable domain reads KAGVTQTPRYLIKTRGQQVTLSCSPISGHRSVSWYQQTPGQGLQFLFEYFSETQRNKGNFPGRFSGRQFSNSRSEMNVSTLELGDSALYLCASSFGHTTDMQYFGPGTRLTVL.

The sample holds a few counts of this clonotype. This rearrangement joins TRBV12-3 or TRBV12-4 to TRBJ2-7; the match to TRBD2 covers 9 bases. The V gene end was trimmed by 5 bases and the J gene end by 5 bases; junction bases not matched to a gene: 10. CDR3 length: 15 residues. This CDR3 reads CASSDAGGPFNEQYF. The DNA of the CDR3 is TGTGCCAGCAGTGACGCGGGAGGGCCTTTCAACGAGCAGTACTTC.